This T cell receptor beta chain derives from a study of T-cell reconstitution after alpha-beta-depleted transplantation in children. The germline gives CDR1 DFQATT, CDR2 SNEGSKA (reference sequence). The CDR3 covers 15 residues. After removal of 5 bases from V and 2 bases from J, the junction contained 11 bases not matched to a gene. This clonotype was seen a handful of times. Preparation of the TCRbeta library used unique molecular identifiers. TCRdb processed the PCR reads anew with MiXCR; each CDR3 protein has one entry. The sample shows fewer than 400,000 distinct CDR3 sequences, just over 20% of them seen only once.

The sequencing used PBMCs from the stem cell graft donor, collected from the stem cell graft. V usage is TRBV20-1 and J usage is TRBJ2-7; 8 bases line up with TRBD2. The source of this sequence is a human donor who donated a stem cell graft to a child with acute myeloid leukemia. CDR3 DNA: TGCAGTGCTGAGGGGCGGGAGGTTTACGCCTACGAGCAGTACTTC. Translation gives CSAEGREVYAYEQYF.